The TCR beta chain under discussion was sequenced for a study of blood T cells in healthy people across ages. On this clonotype itself: Its ends do not fully match the called genes, so a read error is possible.

The CDR3 spans 15 residues. Germline values: CDR1 MNHNS, CDR2 SASEGT. Next came a second PCR, run for 7 to 11 cycles, which used a sample-barcoded 5' primer along with a J-beta primer mix. From the 5' RACE reads, TCRdb called clonotypes with MiXCR, one entry per CDR3 protein. The sample shows roughly 1.7 million distinct CDR3 sequences, around 36% of them seen only once. The source of this sequence is a woman in her 30s in good health. This chain uses TRBV6-1 with TRBJ1-1; 8 positions match TRBD1. Sequences were obtained from blood. CDR3 sequence reads: CASSEETGVNTGAFF. The DNA of the CDR3 is TGTGCCAGCAGTGAGGAGACAGGGGTGAACACTGGAGCTTTCTTT.